This TCR beta chain came from a study of OX40 agonist ivuxolimab in advanced cancers. CDR1 LGHNA and CDR2 YSLEER come from the germline V gene. This CDR3 contains 16 residues. Trimming took 4 bases from V and 1 from J, leaving 15 bases between them. Study-wide results and caveats: The study observed clonal expansion of CD4+ and CD8+ blood T cells by week 6 at 0.1 to 3.0 mg/kg.

Profiled with immunoSEQ multiplex PCR; TCRdb holds only in-frame clones, not every one. Of approximately 60,000 clones listed, around 83% are singletons. In the case of this clone: Its antigen is not identified.

V usage is TRBV4-3 and J usage is TRBJ2-3; D call uncertain. The starting material was CD4+ or CD8+ T cells sorted from blood, obtained in a trial of the OX40 agonist ivuxolimab. The receptor was isolated from an adult with an advanced solid tumor such as melanoma, head and neck, liver or kidney cancer. CDR3 nucleotide sequence: TGCGCCAGCAGCCCCCCCAATCGCGTCGGCACAGATACGCAGTATTTT. Amino acids: CASSPPNRVGTDTQYF.